The clone carrying this T cell receptor (beta chain) was counted many times. What it binds is unknown. Quantitative 5'-RACE was performed with molecular barcodes, and it yielded the TCR beta libraries. TCRdb processed the 5' RACE reads anew with MiXCR; each CDR3 protein has one entry. This table holds under 9,000 distinct CDR3 sequences, approximately 7.7% found once. This entry belongs to a study of CD8 T cells in ankylosing spondylitis. Regarding the study as a whole: From matched ankylosing spondylitis synovial fluid, disease-linked clones were reportedly recovered at significantly enriched levels. Some of these motif variants have turned up before, in reports on reactive arthritis synovial fluid and blood. It appeared that ankylosing spondylitis blood was characterized by a TCR beta motif of under ten highly homologous variants.

The CDR3 is 12 amino acids. The receptor was isolated from a male donor with ankylosing spondylitis or in good health (not recorded which). The rearrangement uses TRBV21-1 and TRBJ2-7; the table's D gene call, TRBD1, was not cross checked with the DNA. TRBV21-1 corresponds to a pseudogene. The sample taken for sequencing was blood, either unsorted or a sorted T cell fraction (not recorded which). CDR3 residues: CASSRDTREQYV. CDR3 nucleotide sequence: TGTGCCAGCAGCAGGGACACGCGGGAGCAGTACGTC.